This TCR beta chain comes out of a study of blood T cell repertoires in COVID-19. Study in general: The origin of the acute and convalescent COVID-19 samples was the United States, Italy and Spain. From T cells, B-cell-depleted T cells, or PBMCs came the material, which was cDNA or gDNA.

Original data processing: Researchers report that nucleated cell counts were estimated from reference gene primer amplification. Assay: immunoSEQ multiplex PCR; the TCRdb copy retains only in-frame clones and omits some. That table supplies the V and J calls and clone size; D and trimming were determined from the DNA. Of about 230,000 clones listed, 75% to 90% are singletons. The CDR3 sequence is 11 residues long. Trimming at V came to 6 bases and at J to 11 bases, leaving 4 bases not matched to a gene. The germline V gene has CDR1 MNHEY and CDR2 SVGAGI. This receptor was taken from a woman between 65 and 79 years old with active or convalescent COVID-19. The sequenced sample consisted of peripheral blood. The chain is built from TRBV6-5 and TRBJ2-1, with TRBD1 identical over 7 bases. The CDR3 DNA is TGTGCCAGCAGAGACAGGGTTCAGCAGTTCTTC. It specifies CASRDRVQQFF.